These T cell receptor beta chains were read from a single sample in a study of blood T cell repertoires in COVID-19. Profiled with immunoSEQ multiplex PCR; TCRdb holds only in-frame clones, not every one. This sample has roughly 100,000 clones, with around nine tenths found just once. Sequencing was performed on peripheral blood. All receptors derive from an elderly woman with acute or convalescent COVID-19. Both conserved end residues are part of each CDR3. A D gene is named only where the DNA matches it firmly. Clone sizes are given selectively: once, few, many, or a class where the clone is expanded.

cdr3_aa: CASGQGGQPQHF
cdr3_nt: TGTGCCAGCGGACAGGGGGGCCAGCCCCAGCATTTT
d_call: TRBD1
v_call: TRBV6-5
clone_size: NA
j_call: TRBJ1-5

cdr3_aa: CASSVGAGGNEQFF
cdr3_nt: TGTGCCAGCAGCGTAGGGGCAGGGGGTAATGAGCAGTTCTTC
d_call: TRBD1
v_call: TRBV9
clone_size: NA
j_call: TRBJ2-1

cdr3_aa: CAWSVKGGGTEAFF
cdr3_nt: TGTGCCTGGAGTGTAAAGGGAGGGGGCACTGAAGCTTTCTTT
d_call: NA
v_call: TRBV30
clone_size: NA
j_call: TRBJ1-1

cdr3_aa: CASSPGQVNEAFF
cdr3_nt: TGTGCCAGCAGCCCGGGACAGGTGAATGAAGCTTTCTTT
d_call: TRBD1
v_call: TRBV3-1/TRBV3-2
clone_size: NA
j_call: TRBJ1-1

cdr3_aa: CAWKQDNQPQHF
cdr3_nt: TGTGCCTGGAAACAGGACAATCAGCCCCAGCATTTT
d_call: NA
v_call: TRBV30
clone_size: NA
j_call: TRBJ1-5

cdr3_aa: CATLASSGGTQPQHF
cdr3_nt: TGTGCCACCCTCGCCTCATCCGGGGGGACTCAGCCCCAGCATTTT
d_call: NA
v_call: TRBV10-3
clone_size: NA
j_call: TRBJ1-5

cdr3_aa: CASSYWGTGQSYGYTF
cdr3_nt: TGTGCCAGCAGTTACTGGGGCACCGGACAGAGCTATGGCTACACCTTC
d_call: NA
v_call: TRBV6-5
clone_size: few
j_call: TRBJ1-2

cdr3_aa: CASSPESGTGGGYTF
cdr3_nt: TGTGCCAGCTCACCAGAATCCGGGACAGGGGGTGGCTACACCTTC
d_call: TRBD1
v_call: TRBV18
clone_size: NA
j_call: TRBJ1-2

cdr3_aa: CASSPGQGASYGYTF
cdr3_nt: TGTGCCAGCTCACCCGGACAGGGAGCAAGCTATGGCTACACCTTC
d_call: TRBD1
v_call: TRBV18
clone_size: once
j_call: TRBJ1-2

cdr3_aa: CASSLDRGPQYF
cdr3_nt: TGTGCCAGCAGCCTCGACAGGGGGCCCCAGTATTTT
d_call: TRBD1
v_call: TRBV7-2
clone_size: few
j_call: TRBJ2-3

cdr3_aa: CASSYAHTGNTEAFF
cdr3_nt: TGTGCCAGCAGTTACGCACACACAGGGAACACTGAAGCTTTCTTT
d_call: NA
v_call: TRBV6-5
clone_size: NA
j_call: TRBJ1-1

cdr3_aa: CASSLLAGGSNEQFF
cdr3_nt: TGTGCCAGCAGTTTATTAGCGGGGGGCTCCAATGAGCAGTTCTTC
d_call: TRBD2
v_call: TRBV27
clone_size: NA
j_call: TRBJ2-1

cdr3_aa: CASSSGGAEQFF
cdr3_nt: TGTGCCAGCAGCTCAGGGGGAGCTGAGCAGTTCTTC
d_call: TRBD1
v_call: TRBV11-3
clone_size: NA
j_call: TRBJ2-1

cdr3_aa: CASSRGPNEKLFF
cdr3_nt: TGTGCCAGCAGCCGGGGTCCTAATGAAAAACTGTTTTTT
d_call: NA
v_call: TRBV5-6
clone_size: NA
j_call: TRBJ1-4

cdr3_aa: CASSESRGVSTEAFF
cdr3_nt: TGTGCCAGCAGTGAAAGCAGGGGCGTAAGCACTGAAGCTTTCTTT
d_call: NA
v_call: TRBV6-1
clone_size: NA
j_call: TRBJ1-1

cdr3_aa: CASSQGWVSYNEQFF
cdr3_nt: TGTGCCAGCAGCCAGGGGTGGGTTTCCTACAATGAGCAGTTCTTC
d_call: NA
v_call: TRBV6-5
clone_size: few
j_call: TRBJ2-1

cdr3_aa: CATSETGMRGYTF
cdr3_nt: TGTGCCACCAGTGAGACAGGGATGAGAGGCTACACCTTC
d_call: TRBD1
v_call: TRBV24-1
clone_size: NA
j_call: TRBJ1-2

cdr3_aa: CASSKTGGFEAFF
cdr3_nt: TGTGCCAGCAGCAAAACGGGGGGCTTTGAGGCTTTCTTT
d_call: NA
v_call: TRBV12-3/TRBV12-4
clone_size: few
j_call: TRBJ1-1

cdr3_aa: CASSRLAASYEQYF
cdr3_nt: TGTGCCAGCAGCCGTCTGGCGGCTTCCTACGAGCAGTACTTC
d_call: NA
v_call: TRBV7-2
clone_size: NA
j_call: TRBJ2-7

cdr3_aa: CASSGGDSRNYGYTF
cdr3_nt: TGTGCCAGCAGCGGCGGGGACAGTAGGAACTATGGCTACACCTTC
d_call: TRBD1
v_call: TRBV5-4
clone_size: NA
j_call: TRBJ1-2

cdr3_aa: CASSPTGVGGGYTF
cdr3_nt: TGTGCCAGCAGCCCGACAGGGGTCGGGGGTGGCTACACCTTC
d_call: TRBD1
v_call: TRBV7-3
clone_size: NA
j_call: TRBJ1-2

cdr3_aa: CASSDSGQPQHF
cdr3_nt: TGTGCCAGCAGTGATTCGGGTCAGCCCCAGCATTTT
d_call: NA
v_call: TRBV6-1
clone_size: NA
j_call: TRBJ1-5

cdr3_aa: CASILPCEQYF
cdr3_nt: TGTGCCAGCATCCTCCCCTGCGAGCAGTACTTC
d_call: NA
v_call: TRBV6-4
clone_size: NA
j_call: TRBJ2-7

cdr3_aa: CASSEGSRQPQHF
cdr3_nt: TGTGCCAGCTCAGAGGGATCGAGACAGCCCCAGCATTTT
d_call: NA
v_call: TRBV18
clone_size: NA
j_call: TRBJ1-5

cdr3_aa: CASSQDQLAKNIQYF
cdr3_nt: TGTGCCAGCAGCCAAGACCAGTTAGCCAAAAACATTCAGTACTTC
d_call: NA
v_call: TRBV4-2
clone_size: NA
j_call: TRBJ2-4

cdr3_aa: CASSRSIDRGHYEQYF
cdr3_nt: TGTGCCAGCAGCCGATCCATCGACAGGGGACACTACGAGCAGTACTTC
d_call: TRBD1
v_call: TRBV11-3
clone_size: NA
j_call: TRBJ2-7

cdr3_aa: CASSPWTGPYEQYF
cdr3_nt: TGCGCCAGCAGCCCTTGGACAGGGCCCTACGAGCAGTACTTC
d_call: TRBD1
v_call: TRBV4-1
clone_size: NA
j_call: TRBJ2-7

cdr3_aa: CASSQAGGWTDTQYF
cdr3_nt: TGTGCCAGCAGCCAAGCGGGGGGGTGGACAGATACGCAGTATTTT
d_call: TRBD2
v_call: TRBV3-1/TRBV3-2
clone_size: NA
j_call: TRBJ2-3

cdr3_aa: CASTTGSYEQYF
cdr3_nt: TGTGCCAGCACGACAGGCTCCTACGAGCAGTACTTC
d_call: NA
v_call: TRBV28
clone_size: once
j_call: TRBJ2-7

cdr3_aa: CASSPGRGLYEQYF
cdr3_nt: TGTGCCAGCTCACCAGGCAGGGGGCTGTACGAGCAGTACTTC
d_call: TRBD1
v_call: TRBV18
clone_size: NA
j_call: TRBJ2-7

cdr3_aa: CSVADRGEAFF
cdr3_nt: TGCAGCGTGGCTGACAGGGGAGAAGCTTTCTTT
d_call: TRBD1
v_call: TRBV29-1
clone_size: NA
j_call: TRBJ1-1

cdr3_aa: CASSLGGGANTGELFF
cdr3_nt: TGCGCCAGCAGCTTGGGCGGGGGCGCAAACACCGGGGAGCTGTTTTTT
d_call: NA
v_call: TRBV5-1
clone_size: NA
j_call: TRBJ2-2

cdr3_aa: CASSFPGQGGGYTF
cdr3_nt: TGTGCCAGCAGTTTTCCGGGACAGGGAGGCGGCTACACCTTC
d_call: TRBD1
v_call: TRBV6-5
clone_size: NA
j_call: TRBJ1-2

cdr3_aa: CASSRTQGAGEQFF
cdr3_nt: TGTGCCAGCAGCCGTACACAGGGGGCGGGTGAGCAGTTCTTC
d_call: TRBD1
v_call: TRBV11-2
clone_size: NA
j_call: TRBJ2-1

cdr3_aa: CASSLSPPGGRYEQYF
cdr3_nt: TGTGCCAGCAGTTTATCTCCCCCAGGGGGTCGCTACGAGCAGTACTTC
d_call: TRBD1
v_call: TRBV27
clone_size: NA
j_call: TRBJ2-7

cdr3_aa: CASRGEEQSPLHF
cdr3_nt: TGTGCCAGCAGAGGAGAGGAACAATCACCCCTCCACTTT
d_call: NA
v_call: TRBV2
clone_size: many
j_call: TRBJ1-6

cdr3_aa: CASSQRGGRETQYF
cdr3_nt: TGTGCCAGCAGCCAACGGGGGGGCCGAGAGACCCAGTACTTC
d_call: TRBD2
v_call: TRBV3-1/TRBV3-2
clone_size: NA
j_call: TRBJ2-5

cdr3_aa: CASSRSSGASNYGYTF
cdr3_nt: TGTGCCAGCAGCCGGAGCTCAGGGGCTTCTAACTATGGCTACACCTTC
d_call: NA
v_call: TRBV3-1/TRBV3-2
clone_size: NA
j_call: TRBJ1-2

cdr3_aa: CASSLAPGGVGRYTF
cdr3_nt: TGTGCCAGCAGCTTAGCGCCCGGTGGGGTGGGGCGCTACACCTTC
d_call: NA
v_call: TRBV7-2
clone_size: NA
j_call: TRBJ1-2

cdr3_aa: CASSLGLVNEQFF
cdr3_nt: TGTGCCAGCAGCTTGGGCCTAGTCAATGAGCAGTTCTTC
d_call: NA
v_call: TRBV5-4
clone_size: NA
j_call: TRBJ2-1

cdr3_aa: CASSESPPGKFF
cdr3_nt: TGTGCCAGCAGTGAATCCCCCCCGGGGAAGTTCTTC
d_call: NA
v_call: TRBV6-1
clone_size: once
j_call: TRBJ2-1

cdr3_aa: CASSMTGGAWETQYF
cdr3_nt: TGCGCCAGCAGCATGACAGGGGGCGCGTGGGAGACCCAGTACTTC
d_call: TRBD1
v_call: TRBV5-1
clone_size: NA
j_call: TRBJ2-5

cdr3_aa: CASSLELAGGSGELFF
cdr3_nt: TGCGCCAGCAGCTTGGAACTAGCGGGGGGCTCCGGGGAGCTGTTTTTT
d_call: TRBD2
v_call: TRBV5-1
clone_size: once
j_call: TRBJ2-2

cdr3_aa: CASAGIYEQYF
cdr3_nt: TGTGCCAGCGCCGGGATCTACGAGCAGTACTTC
d_call: NA
v_call: TRBV7-9
clone_size: NA
j_call: TRBJ2-7

cdr3_aa: CASSLGPNNEQFF
cdr3_nt: TGTGCTAGCAGCTTAGGGCCGAACAATGAGCAGTTCTTC
d_call: NA
v_call: TRBV7-7
clone_size: NA
j_call: TRBJ2-1

cdr3_aa: CASSIDTGINSPLHF
cdr3_nt: TGTGCCAGTAGTATAGATACAGGGATAAATTCACCCCTCCACTTT
d_call: NA
v_call: TRBV19
clone_size: NA
j_call: TRBJ1-6

cdr3_aa: CASSLGRSKETQYF
cdr3_nt: TGCGCCAGCAGCTTGGGCAGGTCAAAAGAGACCCAGTACTTC
d_call: NA
v_call: TRBV5-1
clone_size: NA
j_call: TRBJ2-5

cdr3_aa: CASSPGAIPQPQHF
cdr3_nt: TGTGCCAGCTCACCAGGGGCCATACCACAGCCCCAGCATTTT
d_call: NA
v_call: TRBV18
clone_size: NA
j_call: TRBJ1-5

cdr3_aa: CSVSERTTWGSTDTQYF
cdr3_nt: TGCAGCGTTTCCGAGAGGACAACGTGGGGCAGCACAGATACGCAGTATTTT
d_call: NA
v_call: TRBV29-1
clone_size: NA
j_call: TRBJ2-3

cdr3_aa: CASSDGGPYEQYF
cdr3_nt: TGTGCCAGCAGCGACGGGGGGCCCTACGAGCAGTACTTC
d_call: NA
v_call: TRBV3-1/TRBV3-2
clone_size: NA
j_call: TRBJ2-7

cdr3_aa: CASTIKWERGPTDTQYF
cdr3_nt: TGTGCCAGCACAATCAAGTGGGAGCGGGGGCCCACAGATACGCAGTATTTT
d_call: TRBD2
v_call: TRBV6-4
clone_size: NA
j_call: TRBJ2-3

cdr3_aa: CASSLTGLSLHF
cdr3_nt: TGTGCCAGCAGTCTCACAGGCCTTTCCCTCCACTTT
d_call: NA
v_call: TRBV5-5
clone_size: NA
j_call: TRBJ1-6

cdr3_aa: CSVPGQAEAFF
cdr3_nt: TGCAGCGTACCCGGACAGGCCGAAGCTTTCTTT
d_call: TRBD1
v_call: TRBV29-1
clone_size: NA
j_call: TRBJ1-1

cdr3_aa: CASSQDVAGIVDGYTF
cdr3_nt: TGCGCCAGCAGCCAAGATGTGGCAGGGATCGTCGATGGCTACACCTTC
d_call: NA
v_call: TRBV4-1
clone_size: NA
j_call: TRBJ1-2

cdr3_aa: CASKGNRFNSGANVLTF
cdr3_nt: TGTGCCAGTAAGGGGAACCGCTTCAACTCTGGGGCCAACGTCCTGACTTTC
d_call: NA
v_call: TRBV19
clone_size: NA
j_call: TRBJ2-6

cdr3_aa: CASAGTGIAGELFF
cdr3_nt: TGTGCCAGCGCCGGGACAGGGATAGCCGGGGAGCTGTTTTTT
d_call: TRBD1
v_call: TRBV11-2
clone_size: few
j_call: TRBJ2-2

cdr3_aa: CASSLGRSGGYTF
cdr3_nt: TGTGCCAGCAGTTTAGGGAGGTCCGGTGGCTACACCTTC
d_call: NA
v_call: TRBV12-3/TRBV12-4
clone_size: NA
j_call: TRBJ1-2

cdr3_aa: CATSREGGGSGNTIYF
cdr3_nt: TGTGCCACCAGCAGAGAAGGCGGGGGTAGTGGAAACACCATATATTTT
d_call: NA
v_call: TRBV15
clone_size: NA
j_call: TRBJ1-3

cdr3_aa: CASSWGGQGYNSPLHF
cdr3_nt: TGTGCCAGCAGTTGGGGTGGACAGGGCTATAATTCACCCCTCCACTTT
d_call: TRBD1
v_call: TRBV6-5
clone_size: NA
j_call: TRBJ1-6